Given below is one T cell receptor (beta chain) in context. Its specificity is not known. The PCR had 60 Vbeta and 13 Jbeta primers. Generated by immunoSEQ multiplex PCR, the TCRdb table keeps only in-frame clones and is missing some. Of some 63,000 clones listed, 65% to 90% are singletons. This specimen belongs to a study of cytomegalovirus exposure and HLA in healthy donors. Overall study findings and caveats: Listed as cytomegalovirus-associated were more than 150 TCR beta chains. Within a later analysis, the majority of CMV-associated TCR beta chains appeared HLA-restricted. Reports state that TCR beta sequences accurately predicted most subjects' HLA-A and HLA-B alleles. Being indistinguishable, some V segments were excluded, TRBV6-2 and TRBV6-3 among them.

The germline gives CDR1 ENHRY, CDR2 SYGVKD. The V gene lost 2 bases and the J gene lost 1 base, with 12 bases spanning the gap. The CDR3 extends over 15 amino acids. This sequence originates from a human donor in good health. The chain is built from TRBV10-3 and TRBJ2-7; weak D call: TRBD2 (5 bases). Specimen: PBMCs. CDR3 nucleotide sequence: TGTGCCATCAGTGAGGTTACTGGCGGGTCCTACGAGCAGTACTTC. Its translation is CAISEVTGGSYEQYF.